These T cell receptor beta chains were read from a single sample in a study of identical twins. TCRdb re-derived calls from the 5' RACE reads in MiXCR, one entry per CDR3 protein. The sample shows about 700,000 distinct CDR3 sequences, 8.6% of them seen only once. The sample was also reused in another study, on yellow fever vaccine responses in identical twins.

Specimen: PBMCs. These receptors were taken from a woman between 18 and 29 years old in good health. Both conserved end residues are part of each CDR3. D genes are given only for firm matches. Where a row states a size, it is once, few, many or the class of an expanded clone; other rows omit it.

CDR3aa: CASSPGTGGNNEQFF; CDR3nt: TGTGCTAGCAGTCCCGGGACAGGGGGTAACAATGAGCAGTTCTTC; v_gene: TRBV7-7; d_gene: TRBD1; abundance: many; j_gene: TRBJ2-1
CDR3aa: CAISEPSLAKNIQYF; CDR3nt: TGTGCCATCAGTGAGCCTAGTTTAGCCAAAAACATTCAGTACTTC; v_gene: TRBV10-3; d_gene: NA; abundance: many; j_gene: TRBJ2-4
CDR3aa: CASSLEPAGVSGANVLTF; CDR3nt: TGCGCCAGCAGCTTGGAGCCCGCAGGAGTCTCTGGGGCCAACGTCCTGACTTTC; v_gene: TRBV5-1; d_gene: NA; abundance: NA; j_gene: TRBJ2-6
CDR3aa: CATSGWGDSSSYNEQFF; CDR3nt: TGTGCCACCTCCGGGTGGGGGGACTCTAGCTCCTACAATGAGCAGTTCTTC; v_gene: TRBV24-1; d_gene: NA; abundance: many; j_gene: TRBJ2-1
CDR3aa: CASSRRGGLAGGFSEQFF; CDR3nt: TGTGCCAGCAGCCGCCGTGGGGGTTTGGCGGGAGGGTTTAGTGAGCAGTTCTTC; v_gene: TRBV11-2; d_gene: TRBD2; abundance: few; j_gene: TRBJ2-1
CDR3aa: CASSPAGGLLSGANVLTF; CDR3nt: TGTGCCAGCTCACCTGCAGGGGGCCTCCTCTCTGGGGCCAACGTCCTGACTTTC; v_gene: TRBV18; d_gene: TRBD1; abundance: few; j_gene: TRBJ2-6
CDR3aa: CATSAGTSGGRGTDTQYF; CDR3nt: TGTGCCACCAGTGCCGGGACTAGCGGGGGGAGGGGCACAGATACGCAGTATTTT; v_gene: TRBV24-1; d_gene: TRBD2; abundance: NA; j_gene: TRBJ2-3
CDR3aa: CSAWGGGSYEQYF; CDR3nt: TGCAGCGCCTGGGGAGGGGGATCCTACGAGCAGTACTTC; v_gene: TRBV29-1; d_gene: NA; abundance: NA; j_gene: TRBJ2-7
CDR3aa: CASSILAGPNYEQYF; CDR3nt: TGTGCCAGCAGCATCCTAGCGGGTCCGAACTACGAGCAGTACTTC; v_gene: TRBV4-2; d_gene: TRBD2; abundance: NA; j_gene: TRBJ2-7
CDR3aa: CSARERTWDSYGYTF; CDR3nt: TGCAGTGCTAGAGAGCGGACCTGGGACAGCTATGGCTACACCTTC; v_gene: TRBV20-1; d_gene: TRBD1; abundance: few; j_gene: TRBJ1-2
CDR3aa: CSVEGLAGVGEQYF; CDR3nt: TGCAGCGTTGAAGGGCTAGCGGGAGTCGGCGAGCAGTACTTC; v_gene: TRBV29-1; d_gene: TRBD2; abundance: few; j_gene: TRBJ2-7
CDR3aa: CASSQDYSVGYNEQFF; CDR3nt: TGCGCCAGCAGCCAAGATTACAGCGTGGGCTACAATGAGCAGTTCTTC; v_gene: TRBV4-3; d_gene: NA; abundance: NA; j_gene: TRBJ2-1
CDR3aa: CASSYRHERSYNEQFF; CDR3nt: TGTGCCAGCAGTTACAGACACGAAAGATCCTACAATGAGCAGTTCTTC; v_gene: TRBV6-5; d_gene: NA; abundance: many; j_gene: TRBJ2-1
CDR3aa: CASSFEGDTQYF; CDR3nt: TGCGCCAGCAGCTTCGAGGGAGATACGCAGTATTTT; v_gene: TRBV5-1; d_gene: NA; abundance: NA; j_gene: TRBJ2-3
CDR3aa: CATSRGTGIAKNIQYF; CDR3nt: TGTGCCACCAGCAGGGGGACAGGTATAGCCAAAAACATTCAGTACTTC; v_gene: TRBV15; d_gene: TRBD1; abundance: many; j_gene: TRBJ2-4
CDR3aa: CASSSVGPYNEQFF; CDR3nt: TGCGCCAGCAGCTCTGTCGGACCTTACAATGAGCAGTTCTTC; v_gene: TRBV5-1; d_gene: NA; abundance: many; j_gene: TRBJ2-1
CDR3aa: CASSSLWRWETQYF; CDR3nt: TGTGCCAGCAGTTCTCTCTGGCGCTGGGAGACCCAGTACTTC; v_gene: TRBV12-3/TRBV12-4; d_gene: NA; abundance: NA; j_gene: TRBJ2-5
CDR3aa: CASSLDFTQYF; CDR3nt: TGCGCCAGCAGCTTGGACTTTACGCAGTATTTT; v_gene: TRBV5-1; d_gene: NA; abundance: NA; j_gene: TRBJ2-3
CDR3aa: CASSSQTYNEQFF; CDR3nt: TGTGCCAGCAGCTCCCAGACCTACAATGAGCAGTTCTTC; v_gene: TRBV7-9; d_gene: NA; abundance: many; j_gene: TRBJ2-1
CDR3aa: CSARDNSPLHF; CDR3nt: TGCAGTGCACGGGATAATTCACCCCTCCACTTT; v_gene: TRBV20-1; d_gene: NA; abundance: few; j_gene: TRBJ1-6
CDR3aa: CASSPRQRTDTQYF; CDR3nt: TGTGCCAGCAGCCCCCGACAACGCACAGATACGCAGTATTTT; v_gene: TRBV3-1; d_gene: NA; abundance: few; j_gene: TRBJ2-3
CDR3aa: CSVEDRRRGYTF; CDR3nt: TGCAGCGTTGAAGACAGGAGGCGCGGCTACACCTTC; v_gene: TRBV29-1; d_gene: NA; abundance: many; j_gene: TRBJ1-2
CDR3aa: CASSFPSGKGYTQYF; CDR3nt: TGTGCCAGCAGTTTTCCGAGCGGGAAGGGATATACGCAGTATTTT; v_gene: TRBV12-3/TRBV12-4; d_gene: TRBD2; abundance: NA; j_gene: TRBJ2-3
CDR3aa: CASSYRQGVGETQYF; CDR3nt: TGTGCCAGCAGTTACCGGCAGGGGGTGGGGGAGACCCAGTACTTC; v_gene: TRBV6-5; d_gene: TRBD1; abundance: few; j_gene: TRBJ2-5
CDR3aa: CASSQESQPQHF; CDR3nt: TGTGCCAGCAGCCAAGAGAGTCAGCCCCAGCATTTT; v_gene: TRBV3-1; d_gene: NA; abundance: many; j_gene: TRBJ1-5
CDR3aa: CASSPPGGGEQYF; CDR3nt: TGTGCCAGCTCACCACCGGGAGGGGGTGAGCAGTACTTC; v_gene: TRBV18; d_gene: NA; abundance: many; j_gene: TRBJ2-7
CDR3aa: CASSGARGIPYNEQFF; CDR3nt: TGTGCCAGCAGTGGGGCGAGAGGGATCCCCTACAATGAGCAGTTCTTC; v_gene: TRBV2; d_gene: NA; abundance: NA; j_gene: TRBJ2-1
CDR3aa: CAISEGGDIQETQYF; CDR3nt: TGTGCCATCAGTGAGGGAGGAGATATCCAAGAGACCCAGTACTTC; v_gene: TRBV10-3; d_gene: NA; abundance: few; j_gene: TRBJ2-5
CDR3aa: CASSLELAGANTQYF; CDR3nt: TGCGCCAGCAGCTTGGAACTAGCGGGGGCCAATACGCAGTATTTT; v_gene: TRBV5-1; d_gene: TRBD2; abundance: many; j_gene: TRBJ2-3
CDR3aa: CASSIGDSPLHF; CDR3nt: TGTGCCAGTAGTATCGGGGATTCACCCCTCCACTTT; v_gene: TRBV19; d_gene: NA; abundance: few; j_gene: TRBJ1-6
CDR3aa: CSASARLAGQETQYF; CDR3nt: TGCAGTGCTAGTGCTCGGCTAGCGGGGCAAGAGACCCAGTACTTC; v_gene: TRBV20-1; d_gene: TRBD2; abundance: many; j_gene: TRBJ2-5
CDR3aa: CAVERGTDTQYF; CDR3nt: TGTGCCGTCGAGAGGGGCACAGATACGCAGTATTTT; v_gene: TRBV12-3/TRBV12-4; d_gene: NA; abundance: NA; j_gene: TRBJ2-3
CDR3aa: CASSLTGTGHYEQYF; CDR3nt: TGTGCCAGCAGCCTAACCGGGACAGGCCACTACGAGCAGTACTTC; v_gene: TRBV14; d_gene: TRBD1; abundance: NA; j_gene: TRBJ2-7
CDR3aa: CSAEQTGTGGVDTQYF; CDR3nt: TGCAGCGCCGAACAAACCGGGACAGGGGGCGTCGATACGCAGTATTTT; v_gene: TRBV29-1; d_gene: TRBD1; abundance: NA; j_gene: TRBJ2-3
CDR3aa: CASSLSMLSNQPQHF; CDR3nt: TGTGCCAGCAGTTTATCGATGCTTAGCAATCAGCCCCAGCATTTT; v_gene: TRBV27; d_gene: NA; abundance: many; j_gene: TRBJ1-5
CDR3aa: CASSLVGGLRDQPQHF; CDR3nt: TGCGCCAGCAGCTTGGTGGGTGGTTTGCGCGATCAGCCCCAGCATTTT; v_gene: TRBV5-1; d_gene: NA; abundance: few; j_gene: TRBJ1-5
CDR3aa: CASSYSEPSATNEKLFF; CDR3nt: TGTGCCAGCAGTTACTCCGAACCGAGTGCAACTAATGAAAAACTGTTTTTT; v_gene: TRBV6-5; d_gene: NA; abundance: many; j_gene: TRBJ1-4
CDR3aa: CAFRPDSQETQYF; CDR3nt: TGTGCCTTTCGCCCTGACAGCCAAGAGACCCAGTACTTC; v_gene: TRBV10-3; d_gene: NA; abundance: few; j_gene: TRBJ2-5
CDR3aa: CAIRAPSSETQYF; CDR3nt: TGTGCCATCAGGGCCCCTTCCTCGGAGACCCAGTACTTC; v_gene: TRBV10-3; d_gene: NA; abundance: many; j_gene: TRBJ2-5
CDR3aa: CASSVDSANTEAFF; CDR3nt: TGCGCCAGCAGCGTGGACAGTGCGAACACTGAAGCTTTCTTT; v_gene: TRBV5-1; d_gene: NA; abundance: many; j_gene: TRBJ1-1
CDR3aa: CASSWGAVGEQYF; CDR3nt: TGTGCCAGCAGTTGGGGTGCGGTTGGCGAGCAGTACTTC; v_gene: TRBV28; d_gene: NA; abundance: NA; j_gene: TRBJ2-7
CDR3aa: CASISSGTGYEQYF; CDR3nt: TGCGCCAGCATTTCTAGCGGGACAGGGTACGAGCAGTACTTC; v_gene: TRBV10-2; d_gene: NA; abundance: many; j_gene: TRBJ2-7
CDR3aa: CASSGDRNTEAFF; CDR3nt: TGTGCCAGCAGTGGCGACAGGAACACTGAAGCTTTCTTT; v_gene: TRBV6-2/TRBV6-3; d_gene: NA; abundance: few; j_gene: TRBJ1-1
CDR3aa: CASSISGSSSYNEQFF; CDR3nt: TGCGCCAGCAGCATATCGGGATCGAGCTCCTACAATGAGCAGTTCTTC; v_gene: TRBV5-1; d_gene: NA; abundance: NA; j_gene: TRBJ2-1
CDR3aa: CASSLTSGKDYEQYF; CDR3nt: TGTGCCAGCAGCCTAACGAGCGGTAAGGACTACGAGCAGTACTTC; v_gene: TRBV12-3/TRBV12-4; d_gene: NA; abundance: many; j_gene: TRBJ2-7
CDR3aa: CASSTSEWTGSGKNIQYF; CDR3nt: TGTGCCAGTAGTACCAGCGAGTGGACAGGCTCGGGCAAAAACATTCAGTACTTC; v_gene: TRBV19; d_gene: TRBD1; abundance: NA; j_gene: TRBJ2-4
CDR3aa: CATSSVFRTGELFF; CDR3nt: TGTGCCACCAGCAGCGTATTCCGCACCGGGGAGCTGTTTTTT; v_gene: TRBV15; d_gene: NA; abundance: NA; j_gene: TRBJ2-2
CDR3aa: CASRPPGQGSETQYF; CDR3nt: TGTGCCAGCAGACCTCCGGGACAGGGATCGGAGACCCAGTACTTC; v_gene: TRBV7-9; d_gene: TRBD1; abundance: few; j_gene: TRBJ2-5
CDR3aa: CASSLMGKQPRHYEQYF; CDR3nt: TGTGCCAGCAGTTTAATGGGTAAACAACCGCGGCACTACGAGCAGTACTTC; v_gene: TRBV27; d_gene: NA; abundance: many; j_gene: TRBJ2-7
CDR3aa: CACSRRGNEQFF; CDR3nt: TGTGCCTGCAGCCGAAGGGGGAATGAGCAGTTCTTC; v_gene: TRBV5-6; d_gene: NA; abundance: NA; j_gene: TRBJ2-1
CDR3aa: CASSRTSGGPTDTQYF; CDR3nt: TGTGCCAGCAGCAGGACTAGCGGGGGGCCCACAGATACGCAGTATTTT; v_gene: TRBV5-6; d_gene: TRBD2; abundance: once; j_gene: TRBJ2-3
CDR3aa: CASSRTGSVKETQYF; CDR3nt: TGTGCCAGCAGCCGAACAGGATCGGTTAAAGAGACCCAGTACTTC; v_gene: TRBV11-3; d_gene: NA; abundance: many; j_gene: TRBJ2-5
CDR3aa: CASSQGDRNYGYTF; CDR3nt: TGCGCCAGCAGCCAAGGCGACAGAAACTATGGCTACACCTTC; v_gene: TRBV4-1; d_gene: NA; abundance: many; j_gene: TRBJ1-2
CDR3aa: CASSLPGHRAFF; CDR3nt: TGCGCCAGCAGCCTCCCAGGACACAGGGCTTTCTTT; v_gene: TRBV5-1; d_gene: NA; abundance: many; j_gene: TRBJ1-1
CDR3aa: CASSPDRERSPLHF; CDR3nt: TGTGCCAGCAGTCCCGACAGGGAACGTTCACCCCTCCACTTT; v_gene: TRBV12-3/TRBV12-4; d_gene: TRBD1; abundance: NA; j_gene: TRBJ1-6
CDR3aa: CASSLQGSDFLYGYTF; CDR3nt: TGTGCCAGCAGTCTACAGGGTTCGGACTTCCTCTATGGCTACACCTTC; v_gene: TRBV3-1; d_gene: NA; abundance: few; j_gene: TRBJ1-2
CDR3aa: CASSPSSGGAGEQYF; CDR3nt: TGTGCCAGCAGCCCCTCTAGCGGGGGGGCGGGCGAGCAGTACTTC; v_gene: TRBV3-1; d_gene: TRBD2; abundance: once; j_gene: TRBJ2-7